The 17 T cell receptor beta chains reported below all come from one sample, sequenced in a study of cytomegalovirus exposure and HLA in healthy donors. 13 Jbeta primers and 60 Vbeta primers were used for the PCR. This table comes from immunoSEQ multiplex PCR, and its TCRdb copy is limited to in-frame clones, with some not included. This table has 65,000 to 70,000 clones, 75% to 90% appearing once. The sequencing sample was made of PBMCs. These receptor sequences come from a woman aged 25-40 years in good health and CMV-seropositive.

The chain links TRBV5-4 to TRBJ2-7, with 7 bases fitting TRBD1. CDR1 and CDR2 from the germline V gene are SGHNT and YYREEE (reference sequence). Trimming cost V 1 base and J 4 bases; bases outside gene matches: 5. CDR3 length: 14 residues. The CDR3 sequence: CASSLTGARYEQYF. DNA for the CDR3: TGTGCCAGCAGCTTGACAGGGGCTCGGTACGAGCAGTACTTC.

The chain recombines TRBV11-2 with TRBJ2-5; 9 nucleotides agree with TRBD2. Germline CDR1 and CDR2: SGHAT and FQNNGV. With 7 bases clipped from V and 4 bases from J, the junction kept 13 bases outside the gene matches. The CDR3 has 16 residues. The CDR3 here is CASNLGREGLGETQYF. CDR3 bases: TGTGCCAGCAACCTGGGGCGGGAGGGCCTCGGAGAGACCCAGTACTTC.

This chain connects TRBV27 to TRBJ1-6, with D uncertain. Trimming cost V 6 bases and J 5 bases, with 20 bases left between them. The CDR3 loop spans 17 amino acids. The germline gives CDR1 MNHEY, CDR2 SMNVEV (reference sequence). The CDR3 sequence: CASSPFGEGGNNSPLHF. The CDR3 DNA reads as TGTGCCAGCAGCCCCTTCGGGGAGGGAGGAAATAATTCACCCCTCCACTTT.

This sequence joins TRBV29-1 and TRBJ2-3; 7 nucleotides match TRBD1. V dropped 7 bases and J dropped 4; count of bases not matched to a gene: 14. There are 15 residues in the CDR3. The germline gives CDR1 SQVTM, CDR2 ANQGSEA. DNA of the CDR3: TGCAGCGGCCTGAGGGACAGCAGCAACTCAGATACGCAGTATTTT. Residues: CSGLRDSSNSDTQYF.

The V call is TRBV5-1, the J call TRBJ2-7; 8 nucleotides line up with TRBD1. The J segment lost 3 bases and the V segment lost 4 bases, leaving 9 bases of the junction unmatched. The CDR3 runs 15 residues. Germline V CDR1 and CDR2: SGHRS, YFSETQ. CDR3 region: CASSPAHGQGYEQYF. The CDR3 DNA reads TGCGCCAGCAGCCCGGCCCACGGACAGGGCTACGAGCAGTACTTC.

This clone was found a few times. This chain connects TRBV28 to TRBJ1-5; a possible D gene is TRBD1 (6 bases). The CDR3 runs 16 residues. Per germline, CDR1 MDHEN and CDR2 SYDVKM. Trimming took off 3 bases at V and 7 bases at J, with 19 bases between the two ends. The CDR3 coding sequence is TGTGCCAGCAGTTTTCAAGGGGGGGGATTCGAACAGCCCCAGCATTTT. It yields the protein CASSFQGGGFEQPQHF.

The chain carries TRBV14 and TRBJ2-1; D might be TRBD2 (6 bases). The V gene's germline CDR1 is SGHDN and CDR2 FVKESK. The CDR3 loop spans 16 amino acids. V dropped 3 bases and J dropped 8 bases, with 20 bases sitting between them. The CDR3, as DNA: TGTGCCAGCAGCCAGAGATCCGGGAGCCGATTCGATGAGCAGTTCTTC. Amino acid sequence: CASSQRSGSRFDEQFF.

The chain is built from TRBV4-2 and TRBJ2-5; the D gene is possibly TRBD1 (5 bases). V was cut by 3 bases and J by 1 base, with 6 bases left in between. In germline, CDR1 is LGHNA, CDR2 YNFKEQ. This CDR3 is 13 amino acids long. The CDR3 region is CASSHRVQETQYF. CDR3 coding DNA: TGTGCCAGCAGCCACAGGGTCCAAGAGACCCAGTACTTC.

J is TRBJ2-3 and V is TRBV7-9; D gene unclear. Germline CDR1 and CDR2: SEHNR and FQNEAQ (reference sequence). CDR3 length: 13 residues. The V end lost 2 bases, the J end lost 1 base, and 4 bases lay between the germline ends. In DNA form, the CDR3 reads TGTGCCAGCAGCTTAACAGGCACAGATACGCAGTATTTT. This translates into CASSLTGTDTQYF.

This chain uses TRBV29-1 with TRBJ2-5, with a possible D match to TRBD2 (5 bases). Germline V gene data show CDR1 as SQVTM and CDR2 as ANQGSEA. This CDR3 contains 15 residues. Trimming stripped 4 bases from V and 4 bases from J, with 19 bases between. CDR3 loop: CSVVRQPGKGETQYF. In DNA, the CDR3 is TGCAGCGTTGTACGCCAACCGGGGAAGGGAGAGACCCAGTACTTC.

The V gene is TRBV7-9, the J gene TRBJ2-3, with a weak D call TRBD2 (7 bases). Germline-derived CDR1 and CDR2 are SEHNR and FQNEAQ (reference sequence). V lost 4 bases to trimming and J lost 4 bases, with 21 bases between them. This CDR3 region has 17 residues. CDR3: CASSSDIDLGGADTQYF. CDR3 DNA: TGTGCCAGCAGCTCCGATATTGACCTAGGGGGGGCAGATACGCAGTATTTT.

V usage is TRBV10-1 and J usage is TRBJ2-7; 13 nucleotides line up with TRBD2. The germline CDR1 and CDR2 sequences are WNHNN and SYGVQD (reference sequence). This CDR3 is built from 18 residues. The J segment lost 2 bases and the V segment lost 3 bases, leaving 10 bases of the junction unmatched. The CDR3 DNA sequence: TGCGCCAGCAGTGATTTTCGGACTAGCGGGAGTTATCCCTACGAGCAGTACTTC. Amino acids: CASSDFRTSGSYPYEQYF.

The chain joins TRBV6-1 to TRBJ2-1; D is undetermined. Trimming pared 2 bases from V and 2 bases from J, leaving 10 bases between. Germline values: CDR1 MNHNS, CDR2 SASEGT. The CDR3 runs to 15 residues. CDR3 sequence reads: CASSEIAVTYNEQFF. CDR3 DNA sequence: TGTGCCAGCAGTGAAATAGCCGTCACCTACAATGAGCAGTTCTTC.

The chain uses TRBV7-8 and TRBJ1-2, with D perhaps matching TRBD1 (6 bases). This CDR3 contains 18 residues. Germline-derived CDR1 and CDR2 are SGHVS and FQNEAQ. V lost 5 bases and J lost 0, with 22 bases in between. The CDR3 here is CASSKSRLTGTANYGYTF. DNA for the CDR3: TGTGCCAGCAGCAAAAGCCGACTCACAGGGACCGCTAACTATGGCTACACCTTC.

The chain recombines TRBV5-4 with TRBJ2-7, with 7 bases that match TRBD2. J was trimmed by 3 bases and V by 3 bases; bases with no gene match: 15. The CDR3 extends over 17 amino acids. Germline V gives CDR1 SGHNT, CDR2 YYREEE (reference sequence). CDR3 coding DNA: TGTGCCAGCAGCTGGGGGGATGCCGGCGGGAGCTACTACGAGCAGTACTTC. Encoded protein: CASSWGDAGGSYYEQYF.

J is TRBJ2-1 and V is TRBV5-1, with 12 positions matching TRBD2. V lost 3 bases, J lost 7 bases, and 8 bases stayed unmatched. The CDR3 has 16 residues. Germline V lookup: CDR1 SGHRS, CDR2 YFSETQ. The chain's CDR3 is CASSSSSGRVINEQFF. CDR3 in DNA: TGCGCCAGCAGCTCCTCTAGCGGGAGGGTTATAAATGAGCAGTTCTTC.

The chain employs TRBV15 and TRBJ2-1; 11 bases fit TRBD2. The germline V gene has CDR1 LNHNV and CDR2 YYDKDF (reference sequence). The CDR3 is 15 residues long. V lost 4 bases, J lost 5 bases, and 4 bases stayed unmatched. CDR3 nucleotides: TGTGCCACCAGCATTGGACTAGCGGGCGACAATGAGCAGTTCTTC. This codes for CATSIGLAGDNEQFF.